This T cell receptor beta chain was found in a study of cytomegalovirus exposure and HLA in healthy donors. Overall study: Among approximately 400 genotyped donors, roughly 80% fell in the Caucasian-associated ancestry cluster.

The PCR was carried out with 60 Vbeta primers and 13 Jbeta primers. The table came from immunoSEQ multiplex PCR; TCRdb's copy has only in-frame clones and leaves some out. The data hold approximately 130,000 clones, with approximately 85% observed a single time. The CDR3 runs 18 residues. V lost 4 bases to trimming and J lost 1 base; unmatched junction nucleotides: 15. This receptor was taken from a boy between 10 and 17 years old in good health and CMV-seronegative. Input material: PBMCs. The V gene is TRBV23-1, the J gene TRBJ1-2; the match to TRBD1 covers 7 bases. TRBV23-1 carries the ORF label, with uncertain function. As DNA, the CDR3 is TGCGCCAGCAGTCCGGGCTTTACGAAGGGGGCGCGTAACTATGGCTACACCTTC. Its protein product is CASSPGFTKGARNYGYTF.